Each of the 20 T cell receptor beta chains below was sequenced from the same sample in a study of CD8 T cells in Susac syndrome. When the RNA was reverse transcribed, random hexamers were used with an input of 0.5 to 1 ug. Via MiXCR, TCRdb re-called the immunoSEQ multiplex PCR reads, giving one row per CDR3 protein. The table lists some 190,000 distinct CDR3 sequences, about 95% of them singletons. Sequenced input: CD4+ T cells from PBMCs. These receptors were collected from a human donor in good health.

The chain carries TRBV25-1 and TRBJ1-2, with D uncertain. The V gene's germline CDR1 is MGHDK and CDR2 SYGVNS. Trimming stripped 5 bases from V and 8 bases from J, with 15 bases between. The CDR3 runs to 13 residues. The CDR3, as DNA: TGTGCCAGCAGTACCTACTCAGGTGTCGGCTACACCTTC. It specifies CASSTYSGVGYTF.

The chain couples TRBV18 to TRBJ1-5, with TRBD1 as a possible D gene (5 bases). Deletions cut 2 bases from V and 0 bases from J, with 11 bases between. This CDR3 region has 16 residues. Looked up from germline, CDR1 is KGHSH and CDR2 is LQKENI. The CDR3 here is CASSPSGPGSNQPQHF. CDR3 nucleotides: TGTGCCAGCTCACCATCAGGGCCGGGTAGCAATCAGCCCCAGCATTTT.

The chain links TRBV18 to TRBJ2-7, with 12 positions matching TRBD2. V gave up 5 bases and J gave up 0 bases; unmatched junction bases: 2. The CDR3 is 15 residues long. Germline V gene lookup returns CDR1 KGHSH and CDR2 LQKENI. CDR3 in amino acids: CASSATSGGSYEQYF. The CDR3 region has the DNA TGTGCCAGCTCAGCGACTAGCGGGGGCTCCTACGAGCAGTACTTC.

The chain recombines TRBV6-5 with TRBJ1-1, with D possibly being TRBD1 (6 bases). The CDR3 extends over 12 amino acids. V was clipped by 6 bases and J by 3 bases, with 8 bases between them. Germline lookup yields CDR1 MNHEY and CDR2 SVGAGI. CDR3 in amino acids: CASSKGDTEAFF. The CDR3 DNA reads TGTGCCAGCAGCAAGGGGGACACTGAAGCTTTCTTT.

The chain combines TRBV20-1 with TRBJ1-5; D gene unclear. The germline gives CDR1 DFQATT, CDR2 SNEGSKA (reference sequence). Trimming took 6 bases from V and 7 from J, leaving 16 bases between them. This CDR3 comprises 13 residues. In DNA form, the CDR3 reads TGCAGTGCCCTCCGGGGTGACGGGCAGCCCCAGCATTTT. This translates into CSALRGDGQPQHF.

The V and J genes are TRBV20-1 and TRBJ1-5; D remains ambiguous. CDR3 length: 15 residues. Germline CDR1 and CDR2: DFQATT and SNEGSKA (reference sequence). V lost 3 bases, J lost 2 bases, and 14 bases lay in between. This CDR3 is CSASQTNWGNQPQHF. The DNA for the CDR3 is TGCAGTGCTAGTCAGACCAATTGGGGCAATCAGCCCCAGCATTTT.

V is TRBV3-1 and J is TRBJ2-5, with 7 nucleotides matching TRBD2. This CDR3 comprises 14 residues. V lost 6 bases to trimming and J lost 4 bases; unmatched junction nucleotides: 8. Germline V gene sequence: CDR1 LGHDT, CDR2 YNNKEL (reference sequence). DNA for the CDR3: TGTGCCAGCAGGGAAAGACTAGCTATAGAGACCCAGTACTTC. This translates into CASRERLAIETQYF.

In its sample, this clonotype was seen once. V usage is TRBV30 and J usage is TRBJ2-3; no clear D. CDR3 size: 12 residues. V was shortened by 4 bases and J by 2 bases, with 7 bases between the two germline ends. Germline V gene data show CDR1 as GTSNPN and CDR2 as SVGIG (reference sequence). CDR3 in amino acids: CAWNGITDTQYF. The CDR3 coding sequence is TGTGCCTGGAATGGAATCACAGATACGCAGTATTTT.

The chain uses TRBV27 and TRBJ1-2, with a tentative D call TRBD1 (5 bases). V lost 5 bases, J lost 3 bases, and 19 bases lay in between. The CDR3 is 16 residues long. Germline V lookup: CDR1 MNHEY, CDR2 SMNVEV (reference sequence). As DNA, the CDR3 is TGTGCCAGCAGTCCTCGTGGGCAACCCAGGGACTATGGCTACACCTTC. This sequence encodes CASSPRGQPRDYGYTF.

This chain uses TRBV30 with TRBJ1-5; D gene uncertain. V gave up 0 bases and J gave up 7 bases, with 13 bases separating them. This CDR3 comprises 14 residues. Germline loops: CDR1 GTSNPN, CDR2 SVGIG (reference sequence). Here the CDR3 reads CAWSVGGWSQPQHF. The CDR3 coding sequence is TGTGCCTGGAGTGTTGGTGGTTGGAGCCAGCCCCAGCATTTT.

The chain carries TRBV29-1 and TRBJ2-5; tentative D call: TRBD1 (5 bases). The CDR3 loop spans 13 amino acids. Trimming stripped 0 bases from V and 3 bases from J, with 8 bases between. The germline V gene has CDR1 SQVTM and CDR2 ANQGSEA. The CDR3, as DNA: TGCAGCGTTGAAGAGACAGCTAAAGAGACCCAGTACTTC. This codes for CSVEETAKETQYF.

The chain links TRBV4-2 to TRBJ2-5, with 7 positions matching TRBD1. J gave up 2 bases and V 8 bases, and 5 bases lay outside the gene matches. The CDR3 runs to 13 residues. Germline CDR1 LGHNA, CDR2 YNFKEQ. The CDR3 sequence: CASAGTVQETQYF. The CDR3 DNA follows: TGTGCCAGCGCCGGGACAGTGCAAGAGACCCAGTACTTC.

The J gene is TRBJ1-2, the V gene TRBV30; D uncertain. CDR3 size: 10 residues. Trimming took 3 bases from V and 6 from J, leaving 5 bases between them. CDR1 and CDR2 (germline): GTSNPN, SVGIG (reference sequence). The DNA for the CDR3 is TGTGCCTGGAGACTCAATGGCTACACCTTC. Translation gives CAWRLNGYTF.

The chain combines TRBV20-1 with TRBJ2-1, with 14 bases identical to TRBD2. The CDR3 consists of 12 residues. Germline CDR1 reads DFQATT; CDR2 reads SNEGSKA (reference sequence). The CDR3 loop is CRGLAGDNEQFF. In nucleotides, the CDR3 is TGCAGGGGACTAGCGGGAGACAATGAGCAGTTCTTC.

This rearrangement joins TRBV29-1 to TRBJ2-7; D is perhaps TRBD2 (5 bases). This CDR3 is 11 amino acids long. The germline gives CDR1 SQVTM, CDR2 ANQGSEA. With 4 bases removed from V and 3 bases from J, the gap between germline ends came to 7 bases. For the CDR3, the DNA is TGCAGCGTTGTCGAGGGCTACGAGCAGTACTTC. Its protein is CSVVEGYEQYF.

The rearrangement links TRBV2 to TRBJ2-3; TRBD1 matches 8 bases. The CDR3 has 16 amino acids. The germline CDR1 and CDR2 sequences are SNHLY and FYNNEI. Losses at the gene ends were 6 bases for V and 5 bases for J; bases not matched to a gene: 13. CDR3 loop: CASSRGQGALGDTQYF. CDR3 sequence (DNA): TGTGCCAGCAGCAGGGGCCAGGGGGCCTTAGGAGATACGCAGTATTTT.

This chain connects TRBV19 to TRBJ2-5; D is uncertain. The CDR3 covers 14 residues. Germline V gene lookup returns CDR1 LNHDA and CDR2 SQIVND (reference sequence). V dropped 5 bases and J dropped 0 bases, with 10 bases sitting between them. CDR3 in amino acids: CASSPRAHQETQYF. CDR3 sequence (DNA): TGTGCCAGTAGTCCCCGGGCCCACCAAGAGACCCAGTACTTC.

This clonotype appeared a few times. The V call is TRBV3-1, the J call TRBJ1-2; TRBD1 aligns across 8 bases. The V segment lost 4 bases and the J segment 4 bases; nucleotides outside the gene matches: 5. Germline-derived CDR1 and CDR2 are LGHDT and YNNKEL (reference sequence). CDR3 length: 14 amino acids. The CDR3 DNA reads TGTGCCAGCAGCCTAGAGGGACAGGCCTATGGCTACACCTTC. This sequence encodes CASSLEGQAYGYTF. The full variable domain, in which reference TRBV3-1 and TRBJ1-2 provide the parts outside the CDR3, is DTAVSQTPKYLVTQMGNDKSIKCEQNLGHDTMYWYKQDSKKFLKIMFSYNNKELIINETVPNRFSPKSPDKAHLNLHINSLELGDSAVYFCASSLEGQAYGYTFGSGTRLTVV.

In this sample, this clonotype turned up once. V usage is TRBV6-2 or TRBV6-3 and J usage is TRBJ2-6; D assignment may be TRBD1 or TRBD2 (5 bases each). Germline CDR1 MNHEY, CDR2 SVGEGT. CDR3 size: 16 residues. The germline V and J ends were trimmed by 7 bases and 1 base, with 14 bases remaining between them. The CDR3 loop reads CASKGTAFSGANVLTF. In nucleotides, the CDR3 is TGTGCCAGCAAGGGGACGGCGTTTTCTGGGGCCAACGTCCTGACTTTC.

The chain links TRBV30 to TRBJ1-1; tentative D call: TRBD1 (5 bases). V lost 4 bases and J lost 6, with 9 bases in between. This CDR3 is 11 amino acids long. The V gene's germline CDR1 is GTSNPN and CDR2 SVGIG (reference sequence). The CDR3 spells CAWTLGAEAFF. CDR3 in DNA: TGTGCCTGGACCTTGGGGGCTGAAGCTTTCTTT.